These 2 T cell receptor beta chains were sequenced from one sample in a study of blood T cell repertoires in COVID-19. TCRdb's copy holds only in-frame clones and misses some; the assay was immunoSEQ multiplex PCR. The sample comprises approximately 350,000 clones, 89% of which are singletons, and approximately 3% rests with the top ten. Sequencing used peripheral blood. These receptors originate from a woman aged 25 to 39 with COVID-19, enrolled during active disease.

The CDR3 DNA sequence: TGTGCCAGCAGTTACGAGTTTACGCAGTATTTT. Translating it yields CASSYEFTQYF. V usage is TRBV6-6 and J usage is TRBJ2-3; D is undetermined. This CDR3 spans 11 amino acids. V lost 2 bases to trimming and J lost 8 bases, with 5 bases between them. Germline CDR1 and CDR2: MNHNY and SVGAGI (reference sequence).

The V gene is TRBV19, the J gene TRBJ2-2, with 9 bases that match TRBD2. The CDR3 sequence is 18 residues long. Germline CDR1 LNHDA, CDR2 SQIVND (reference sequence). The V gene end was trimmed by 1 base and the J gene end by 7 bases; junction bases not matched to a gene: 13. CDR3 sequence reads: CASSIAAGGGRANGELFF. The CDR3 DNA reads TGTGCCAGTAGTATAGCGGCAGGAGGCGGGAGGGCCAACGGGGAGCTGTTTTTT. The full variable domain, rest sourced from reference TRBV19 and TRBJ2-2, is DGGITQSPKYLFRKEGQNVTLSCEQNLNHDAMYWYRQDPGQGLRLIYYSQIVNDFQKGDIAEGYSVSREKKESFPLTVTSAQKNPTAFYLCASSIAAGGGRANGELFFGEGSRLTVL.